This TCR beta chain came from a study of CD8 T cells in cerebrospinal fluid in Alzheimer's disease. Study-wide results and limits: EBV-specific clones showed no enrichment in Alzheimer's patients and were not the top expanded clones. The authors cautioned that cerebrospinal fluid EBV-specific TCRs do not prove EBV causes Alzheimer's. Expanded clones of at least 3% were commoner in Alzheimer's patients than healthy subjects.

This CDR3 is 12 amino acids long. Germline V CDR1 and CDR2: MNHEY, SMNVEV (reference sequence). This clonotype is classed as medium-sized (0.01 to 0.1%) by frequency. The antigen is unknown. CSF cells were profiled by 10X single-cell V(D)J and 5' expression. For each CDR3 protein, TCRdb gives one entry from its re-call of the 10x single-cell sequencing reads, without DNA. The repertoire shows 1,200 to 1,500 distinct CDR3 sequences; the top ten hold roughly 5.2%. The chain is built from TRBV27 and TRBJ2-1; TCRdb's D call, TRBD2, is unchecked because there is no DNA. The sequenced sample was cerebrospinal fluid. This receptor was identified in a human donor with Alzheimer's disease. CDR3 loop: CASSPLPGEQFF.